A single sample gave rise to the 17 T cell receptor beta chains below, sequenced in a study of blood T cell repertoires in COVID-19. Using immunoSEQ multiplex PCR, the repertoire was profiled, and TCRdb retains in-frame clones only, with some absent. The table includes around 150,000 clones, around 80% detected once. The sample taken for sequencing was peripheral blood. These receptors all come from a man aged 45-65 years with acute or convalescent COVID-19.

The chain employs TRBV12-3 or TRBV12-4 and TRBJ2-3, with D possibly matching TRBD2 (5 bases). V was trimmed by 5 bases and J by 6 bases, leaving 9 bases between them. This CDR3 has 12 residues. DNA for the CDR3: TGTGCCAGCAGTAAAGGACTGGATACGCAGTATTTT. As protein: CASSKGLDTQYF.

The chain links TRBV9 to TRBJ2-1; 9 bases are shared with TRBD2. The CDR3 totals 15 residues. Trimming removed 3 bases from V and 4 bases from J; junction bases left unmatched: 5. Germline CDR1 is SGDLS and CDR2 is YYNGEE. The CDR3 loop is CASSAGLASYNEQFF. CDR3 DNA sequence: TGTGCCAGCAGCGCCGGACTAGCGTCGTACAATGAGCAGTTCTTC.

J is TRBJ1-1 and V is TRBV19; no firm D call. V was shortened by 7 bases and J by 0 bases, with 9 bases between the two germline ends. Per germline, CDR1 LNHDA and CDR2 SQIVND (reference sequence). There are 13 residues in the CDR3. CDR3 protein: CASKRQMNTEAFF. CDR3 DNA: TGTGCCAGTAAGCGTCAGATGAACACTGAAGCTTTCTTT.

This clone appeared once. The V gene is TRBV27, the J gene TRBJ1-2; 9 bases line up with TRBD1. The CDR3 has 14 amino acids. Germline V gene data show CDR1 as MNHEY and CDR2 as SMNVEV (reference sequence). With V trimmed by 6 bases and J by 8 bases, 10 bases remained unmatched. The CDR3 nucleotides are TGTGCCAGCAGCCCCGGACAGGGGCATAGAGGCTACACCTTC. Translation gives CASSPGQGHRGYTF.

The chain employs TRBV11-3 and TRBJ1-1; D unclear. The CDR3 extends over 13 amino acids. V gave up 2 bases and J gave up 1 base, with 5 bases separating them. CDR1 SGHNT and CDR2 YENEEA come from the germline V gene. CDR3 in amino acids: CASSLQRNTEAFF. The CDR3 DNA follows: TGTGCCAGCAGCTTACAGCGGAACACTGAAGCTTTCTTT.

The chain couples TRBV7-6 to TRBJ2-2; 10 nucleotides align to TRBD2. The CDR3 covers 15 residues. With V trimmed by 5 bases and J by 4 bases, 4 bases remained unmatched. Germline assignment: CDR1 SGHVS and CDR2 FNYEAQ. The CDR3 sequence: CASSTWTSGTGELFF. The DNA for the CDR3 is TGTGCCAGCAGCACATGGACTAGCGGCACCGGGGAGCTGTTTTTT.

This clone was seen a single time. The chain uses TRBV10-3 and TRBJ1-2; no reliable D call. The germline gives CDR1 ENHRY, CDR2 SYGVKD. The CDR3 has 13 residues. The germline V and J ends were trimmed by 2 bases and 2 bases, with 6 bases remaining between them. CDR3 protein: CAISEGGNYGYTF. The CDR3, as DNA: TGTGCCATCAGTGAGGGAGGGAACTATGGCTACACCTTC.

The CDR3 DNA follows: TGTGCCAGCAGCGAGAGGGGGGGCCACGATGAGCAGTTCTTC. Protein sequence: CASSERGGHDEQFF. The chain is built from TRBV2 and TRBJ2-1; the D gene is possibly TRBD2 (7 bases). The CDR3 extends over 14 amino acids. With 6 bases removed from V and 8 bases from J, the gap between germline ends came to 17 bases. Germline V lookup: CDR1 SNHLY, CDR2 FYNNEI.

The chain has TRBV28 and TRBJ1-5, with 7 nucleotides matching TRBD1. With 6 bases clipped from V and 0 bases from J, the junction kept 2 bases outside the gene matches. Germline-derived CDR1 and CDR2 are MDHEN and SYDVKM. There are 14 residues in the CDR3. CDR3 DNA sequence: TGTGCCAGCAGGACAGGGAATAGCAATCAGCCCCAGCATTTT. Translated: CASRTGNSNQPQHF.

The chain links TRBV6-1 to TRBJ2-4, with D perhaps matching TRBD1 (6 bases). Trimming pared 1 base from V and 0 bases from J, leaving 22 bases between. Germline V lookup: CDR1 MNHNS, CDR2 SASEGT. CDR3 size: 20 residues. The CDR3 loop is CASSEGIRGWDSLAKNIQYF. The DNA of the CDR3 is TGTGCCAGCAGTGAAGGAATCAGGGGATGGGATAGCCTAGCCAAAAACATTCAGTACTTC.

This clone was seen at least ten times. The chain has TRBV9 and TRBJ2-3; TRBD2 might be the D (6 bases). V was shortened by 4 bases and J by 0 bases, with 15 bases between the two germline ends. The CDR3 has 16 residues. Germline CDR1 is SGDLS and CDR2 is YYNGEE. The CDR3 loop is CASSFRDFPSTDTQYF. The DNA for the CDR3 is TGTGCCAGCAGCTTCCGGGACTTTCCTAGCACAGATACGCAGTATTTT.

The count of this clone is one. The junction departs from the called germline gene at one end, perhaps through a read error. Other nucleotide sequences in the sample specify the same CDR3. The chain carries TRBV6-5 and TRBJ1-1, with D tentatively TRBD1 (5 bases). Germline CDR1 is MNHEY and CDR2 is SVGAGI. CDR3 size: 11 residues. CDR3 DNA sequence: TGTGCCAGCAGAATAGGAGGGGATGCTTTTTTT. This gives the protein CASRIGGDAFF.

This clone was observed a few times. The chain joins TRBV24-1 to TRBJ1-1; the match to TRBD1 covers 9 bases. The CDR3 totals 13 residues. Germline lookup yields CDR1 KGHDR and CDR2 SFDVKD. V lost 8 bases, J lost 6 bases, and 6 bases stayed unmatched. For the CDR3, the DNA is TGTGCCACCAATCAAAGACAGGGGGCTGAAGCTTTCTTT. It encodes CATNQRQGAEAFF.

This clone showed up many times. The chain has TRBV10-2 and TRBJ1-4, with D unclear. The germline V and J ends were trimmed by 1 base and 2 bases, with 8 bases remaining between them. The CDR3 is 15 residues long. Germline values: CDR1 WSHSY, CDR2 SAAADI. The CDR3 sequence: CASSEWMGTNEKLFF. The CDR3 DNA reads as TGCGCCAGCAGTGAGTGGATGGGCACTAATGAAAAACTGTTTTTT.

For this clone: Other DNA sequences of this sample code for an identical CDR3. The chain combines TRBV5-6 with TRBJ1-5; a possible D gene is TRBD1 (6 bases). V was clipped by 4 bases and J by 7 bases, with 21 bases between them. CDR1 is SGHDT and CDR2 is YYEEEE in the germline V gene. The CDR3 is 16 amino acids. This chain's CDR3 is CASSTWGGGTGQPQHF. The CDR3 DNA is TGTGCCAGCAGCACATGGGGGGGCGGGACGGGACAGCCCCAGCATTTT.

The chain carries TRBV7-2 and TRBJ1-1, with 8 bases lining up with TRBD1. This CDR3 region has 13 residues. Germline V CDR1 and CDR2: SGHTA, FQGNSA. The V gene end was trimmed by 5 bases and the J gene end by 11 bases; junction bases not matched to a gene: 10. In nucleotides, the CDR3 is TGTGCCAGCAGCGCACGACAGGGGCGGGACGCTTTCTTT. This gives the protein CASSARQGRDAFF.

This clone came up once. The rearrangement links TRBV29-1 to TRBJ1-4; no clear D gene. V lost 3 bases to trimming and J lost 0 bases, with 8 bases between them. Germline CDR1 SQVTM, CDR2 ANQGSEA. The CDR3 has 14 residues. This CDR3 reads CSVEGVATNEKLFF. In nucleotides, the CDR3 is TGCAGCGTTGAGGGAGTGGCAACTAATGAAAAACTGTTTTTT. Full variable domain (remainder filled in from reference TRBV29-1 and TRBJ1-4): SAVISQKPSRDICQRGTSLTIQCQVDSQVTMMFWYRQQPGQSLTLIATANQGSEATYESGFVIDKFPISRPNLTFSTLTVSNMSPEDSSIYLCSVEGVATNEKLFFGSGTQLSVL.